The rows below give T cell receptor beta chains drawn from one sample of a study of T-cell reconstitution after alpha-beta-depleted transplantation in children. One entry per CDR3 protein results from TCRdb running MiXCR on the PCR reads. Of about 610,000 distinct CDR3 sequences listed, about 11% are singletons. The starting material was PBMCs from the stem cell graft donor, obtained from the stem cell graft. The receptors originated from a human donor who donated a stem cell graft to a child with acute myeloid leukemia. Each CDR3 is given with its conserved first and last residue. A D gene is named only where the DNA matches it firmly. The listing skips clone size in some rows; elsewhere it reads once, few, many or a size class.

abundance	j_gene	d_gene	v_gene	CDR3nt	CDR3aa
few	TRBJ2-1	TRBD2	TRBV20-1	TGCAGTGCTAGTTACCTAGCGGGAGTTGTCTCCTACAATGAGCAGTTCTTC	CSASYLAGVVSYNEQFF
few	TRBJ1-5	TRBD1	TRBV11-2	TGTGCCAGCAGCCTACGGGGACAGGGGGATTTCAGCAATCAGCCCCAGCATTTT	CASSLRGQGDFSNQPQHF
NA	TRBJ1-6	NA	TRBV6-5	TGTGCCAGCAGTTACTCGTTCCGGACCACCTCCTATAATTCACCCCTCCACTTT	CASSYSFRTTSYNSPLHF
few	TRBJ2-1	NA	TRBV6-5	TGTGCCAGCAGTCAGCGGGTGGATGAGCAGTTCTTC	CASSQRVDEQFF
many	TRBJ1-4	NA	TRBV5-1	TGCGCCAGCACCATGTCGGGTACAACTAATGAAAAACTGTTTTTT	CASTMSGTTNEKLFF
NA	TRBJ2-3	TRBD2	TRBV28	TGTGCCAGCAGAGAAACGGGAGGGGCAGGAGATACGCAGTATTTT	CASRETGGAGDTQYF
many	TRBJ1-1	NA	TRBV29-1	TGCAGCCCCACTGGGGGGGCGACGAACACTGAAGCTTTCTTT	CSPTGGATNTEAFF
few	TRBJ2-1	TRBD2	TRBV4-3	TGCGCCAGCAGCCAAGAACTAGCGAGTGGTGACAATGAGCAGTTCTTC	CASSQELASGDNEQFF
NA	TRBJ2-1	TRBD1	TRBV27	TGTGCCAGCAGTTACGCTGGGGGACAGGTACTACCGTTCTTC	CASSYAGGQVLPFF
many	TRBJ2-7	NA	TRBV4-3	TGCGCCAGCAGCCAAGTTTCAGATCCGACCTACGAGCAGTACTTC	CASSQVSDPTYEQYF
NA	TRBJ2-3	NA	TRBV20-1	TGCAGTGCAGACGGGGACAAGGGCGAGCCAGATACGCAGTATTTT	CSADGDKGEPDTQYF
few	TRBJ2-5	NA	TRBV12-3/TRBV12-4	TGTGCCAGCAGAGGACAGGAGGGAAAGACCCAGTACTTC	CASRGQEGKTQYF
few	TRBJ2-1	NA	TRBV6-6	TGTGCCAGCAGTCGGACCTTCAGGGATGAGCAGTTCTTC	CASSRTFRDEQFF
few	TRBJ2-7	NA	TRBV20-1	TGCAGTGCTACCCGAGATCACAGGGTCCCTCCCTACGAGCAGTACTTC	CSATRDHRVPPYEQYF
NA	TRBJ2-4	NA	TRBV5-6	TGTGCCAGCAGCTTGGGAGGGCAGCCCGCCAAAAACATTCAGTACTTC	CASSLGGQPAKNIQYF
NA	TRBJ2-2	NA	TRBV4-3	TGCGCCAGCAGCCAAGATGTGACAATCGGGGAGCTGTTTTTT	CASSQDVTIGELFF
few	TRBJ2-6	NA	TRBV20-1	TGCAGTGCTAGAGGGGCCCTGGCCAACGTCCTGACTTTC	CSARGALANVLTF
NA	TRBJ2-1	NA	TRBV5-1	TGCGCCAGCAGCTTGATGCAGGGAACCGGGACTCTCTCTTACAATGAGCAGTTCTTC	CASSLMQGTGTLSYNEQFF
many	TRBJ2-2	NA	TRBV24-1	TGTGCCACCAGTGCGTCGAGCACCGGGGAGCTGTTTTTT	CATSASSTGELFF
few	TRBJ2-7	NA	TRBV15	TGTGCCACCAGCAGAGATCAAGCCTACGAGCAGTACTTC	CATSRDQAYEQYF
few	TRBJ1-2	TRBD1	TRBV7-9	TGTGCCAGCAGCATCCCAGGGGGGAGCTTAGGCTACACCTTC	CASSIPGGSLGYTF
NA	TRBJ2-7	TRBD1	TRBV10-3	TGTGCCATCAGTGAGTCGATACAGGGGGCCTACGAGCAGTACTTC	CAISESIQGAYEQYF